The sequence of this TCR beta chain was determined in a study of T cells in Graves' hyperthyroidism and ophthalmopathy. RNA transcripts provided the source from which TCR beta CDR3 regions were amplified. HTBI primers were used for first-round RT-PCR of the TCR CDR3. One entry per CDR3 protein results from TCRdb running MiXCR on the multiplex PCR reads. The table has 450,000 to 650,000 distinct CDR3 sequences, more than 13% seen once. The CDR3 loop spans 16 amino acids. Germline assignment: CDR1 DFQATT and CDR2 SNEGSKA (reference sequence). The trim removed 5 bases at V and 1 base at J, leaving 10 bases unmatched.

V is TRBV20-1 and J is TRBJ2-7; 11 bases line up with TRBD2. The sample comprised blood. The sequence derives from a woman aged 18-30 years with Graves' ophthalmopathy. The DNA for the CDR3 is TGCAGTGCTCAATTCGACGGGACTAGCGGTTCCTACGAGCAGTACTTC. Protein sequence: CSAQFDGTSGSYEQYF.